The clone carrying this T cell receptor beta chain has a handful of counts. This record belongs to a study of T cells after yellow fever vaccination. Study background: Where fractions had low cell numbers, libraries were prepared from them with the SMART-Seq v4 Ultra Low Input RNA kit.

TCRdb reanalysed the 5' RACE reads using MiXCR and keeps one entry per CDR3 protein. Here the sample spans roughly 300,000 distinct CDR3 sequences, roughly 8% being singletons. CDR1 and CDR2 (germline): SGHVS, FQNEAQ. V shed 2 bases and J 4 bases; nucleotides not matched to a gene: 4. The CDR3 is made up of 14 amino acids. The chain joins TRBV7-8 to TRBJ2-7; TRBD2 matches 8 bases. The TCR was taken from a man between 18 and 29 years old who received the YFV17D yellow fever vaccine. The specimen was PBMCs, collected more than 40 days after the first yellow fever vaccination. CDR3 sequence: CASSLREGLYEQYV. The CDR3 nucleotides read TGTGCCAGCAGCTTACGGGAGGGCCTATACGAGCAGTACGTC.